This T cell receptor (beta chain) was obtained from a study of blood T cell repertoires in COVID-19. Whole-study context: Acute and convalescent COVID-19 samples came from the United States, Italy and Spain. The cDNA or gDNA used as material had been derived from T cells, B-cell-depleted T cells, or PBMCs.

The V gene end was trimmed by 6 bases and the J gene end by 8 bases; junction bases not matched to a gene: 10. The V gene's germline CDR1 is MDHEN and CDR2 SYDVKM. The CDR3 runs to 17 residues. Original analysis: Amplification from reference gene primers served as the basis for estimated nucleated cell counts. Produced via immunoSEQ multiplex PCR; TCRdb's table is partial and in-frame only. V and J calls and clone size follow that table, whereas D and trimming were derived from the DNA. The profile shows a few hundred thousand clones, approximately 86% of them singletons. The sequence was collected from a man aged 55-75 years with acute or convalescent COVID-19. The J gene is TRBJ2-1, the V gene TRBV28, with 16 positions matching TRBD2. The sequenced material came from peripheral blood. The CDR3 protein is CASRTWGLAGGPDEQFF. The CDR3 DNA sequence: TGTGCCAGCAGAACCTGGGGACTAGCGGGGGGGCCCGATGAGCAGTTCTTC.